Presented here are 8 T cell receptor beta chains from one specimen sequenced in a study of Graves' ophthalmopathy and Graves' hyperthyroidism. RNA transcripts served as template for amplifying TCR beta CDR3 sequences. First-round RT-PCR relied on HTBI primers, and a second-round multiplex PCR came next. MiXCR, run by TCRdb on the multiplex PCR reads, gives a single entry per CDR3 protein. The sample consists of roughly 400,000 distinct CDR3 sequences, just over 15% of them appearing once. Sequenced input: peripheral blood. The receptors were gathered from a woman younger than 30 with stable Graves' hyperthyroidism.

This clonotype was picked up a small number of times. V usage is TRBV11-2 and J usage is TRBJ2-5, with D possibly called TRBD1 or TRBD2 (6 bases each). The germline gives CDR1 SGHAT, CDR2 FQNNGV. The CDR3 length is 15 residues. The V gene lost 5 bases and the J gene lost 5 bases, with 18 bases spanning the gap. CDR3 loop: CASSPGGGSRETQYF. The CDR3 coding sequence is TGTGCCAGCAGCCCCGGAGGGGGGTCGCGGGAGACCCAGTACTTC.

The CDR3 region has the DNA TGCGCCAGCAGCGAGGGGGTGGGCGAGCAGTACTTC. Translation: CASSEGVGEQYF. J is TRBJ2-7 and V is TRBV5-1; perhaps TRBD1 as D (6 bases). This CDR3 contains 12 residues. V was pared by 4 bases and J by 6 bases, with 11 bases between. Germline CDR1 reads SGHRS; CDR2 reads YFSETQ.

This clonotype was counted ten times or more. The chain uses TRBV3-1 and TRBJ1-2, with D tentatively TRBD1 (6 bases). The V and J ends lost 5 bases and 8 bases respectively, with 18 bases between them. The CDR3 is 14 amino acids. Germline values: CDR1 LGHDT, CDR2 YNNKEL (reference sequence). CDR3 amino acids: CASSDLGAQEGYTF. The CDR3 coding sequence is TGTGCCAGCAGCGACTTGGGGGCGCAGGAAGGCTACACCTTC. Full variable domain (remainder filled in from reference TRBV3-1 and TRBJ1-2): DTAVSQTPKYLVTQMGNDKSIKCEQNLGHDTMYWYKQDSKKFLKIMFSYNNKELIINETVPNRFSPKSPDKAHLNLHINSLELGDSAVYFCASSDLGAQEGYTFGSGTRLTVV.

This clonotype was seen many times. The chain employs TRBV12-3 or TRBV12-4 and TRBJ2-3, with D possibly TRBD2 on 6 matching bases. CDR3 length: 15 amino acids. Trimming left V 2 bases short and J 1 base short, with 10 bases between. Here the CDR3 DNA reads TGTGCCAGCAGTTTAATGCGCGGGGGCACAGATACGCAGTATTTT. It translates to CASSLMRGGTDTQYF.

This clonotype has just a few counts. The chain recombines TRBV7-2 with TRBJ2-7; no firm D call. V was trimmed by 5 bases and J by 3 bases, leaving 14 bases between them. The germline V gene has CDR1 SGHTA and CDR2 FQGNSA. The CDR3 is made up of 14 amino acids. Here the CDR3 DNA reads TGTGCCAGCAGCGTCTACCCGAGAGGCTACGAGCAGTACTTC. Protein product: CASSVYPRGYEQYF. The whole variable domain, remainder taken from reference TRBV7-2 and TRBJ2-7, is GAGVSQSPSNKVTEKGKDVELRCDPISGHTALYWYRQSLGQGLEFLIYFQGNSAPDKSGLPSDRFSAERTGGSVSTLTIQRTQQEDSAVYLCASSVYPRGYEQYFGPGTRLTVT.

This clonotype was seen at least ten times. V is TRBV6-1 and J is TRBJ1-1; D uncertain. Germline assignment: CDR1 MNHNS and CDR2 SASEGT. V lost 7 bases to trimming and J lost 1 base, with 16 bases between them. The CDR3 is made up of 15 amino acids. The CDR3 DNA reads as TGTGCCAGCACCTTGGGAGGGAACGGGAACACTGAAGCTTTCTTT. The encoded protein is CASTLGGNGNTEAFF.

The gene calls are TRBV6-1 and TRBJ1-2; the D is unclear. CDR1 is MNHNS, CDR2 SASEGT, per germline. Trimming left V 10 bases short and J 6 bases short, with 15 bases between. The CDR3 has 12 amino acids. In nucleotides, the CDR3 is TGTGCCACCAGCCTGGGGTATGATGGCTACACCTTC. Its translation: CATSLGYDGYTF.

The CDR3 region is CASSLVDLAPTYEQYF. The CDR3 nucleotides are TGTGCCAGCAGCTTAGTAGACCTAGCCCCTACCTACGAGCAGTACTTC. The chain employs TRBV11-2 and TRBJ2-7, with D tentatively TRBD2 (5 bases). The CDR3 is 16 residues long. Trimming pared 1 base from V and 2 bases from J, leaving 15 bases between. CDR1 and CDR2 (germline): SGHAT, FQNNGV.